This T cell receptor (beta chain) was captured by sequencing in a study of T cell responses to AZD1222 COVID-19 vaccine. Study-level points and caveats: An increase in Spike-specific TCR breadth and depth was observed after two AZD1222 doses. Baseline seropositivity characterized only a handful of AZD1222 recipients. Repertoire sampling occurred only after the peak T cell response.

This table comes from immunoSEQ multiplex PCR, and its TCRdb copy is limited to in-frame clones, with some not included. The sample contains roughly 95,000 clones, more than 75% of which appear only once. In the case of this clone: As yet, its antigen is unknown.

The germline V and J ends were trimmed by 4 bases and 3 bases, with 18 bases remaining between them. CDR3 length equals 16 residues. Germline assignment: CDR1 SGHVS and CDR2 FQNEAQ. The chain couples TRBV7-8 to TRBJ1-2; TRBD1 might be the D (6 bases). Sequenced material: peripheral blood, taken on day 0 of AZD1222 vaccination. The receptor's source is an adult in good health. In DNA form, the CDR3 reads TGTGCCAGCAGCTCTATGACAGGCCCCGGGGACTATGGCTACACCTTC. Amino acids: CASSSMTGPGDYGYTF. Full variable domain (missing parts from reference TRBV7-8 and TRBJ1-2): GAGVSQSPRYKVAKRGQDVALRCDPISGHVSLFWYQQALGQGPEFLTYFQNEAQLDKSGLPSDRFFAERPEGSVSTLKIQRTQQEDSAVYLCASSSMTGPGDYGYTFGSGTRLTVV.